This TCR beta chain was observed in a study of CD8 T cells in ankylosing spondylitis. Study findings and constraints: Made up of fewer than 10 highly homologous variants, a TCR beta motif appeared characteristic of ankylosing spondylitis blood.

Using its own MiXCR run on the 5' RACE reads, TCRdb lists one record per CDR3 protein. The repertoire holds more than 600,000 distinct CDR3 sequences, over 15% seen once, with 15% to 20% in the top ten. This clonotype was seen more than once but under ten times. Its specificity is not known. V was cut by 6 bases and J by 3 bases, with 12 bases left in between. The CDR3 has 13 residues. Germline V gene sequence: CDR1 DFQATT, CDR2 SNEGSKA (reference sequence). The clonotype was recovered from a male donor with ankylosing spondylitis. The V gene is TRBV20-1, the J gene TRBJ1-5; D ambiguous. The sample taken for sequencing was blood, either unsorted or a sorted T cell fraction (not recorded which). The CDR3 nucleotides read TGCAGTGCAGTAACAGTTATCAATCAGCCCCAGCATTTT. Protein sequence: CSAVTVINQPQHF.